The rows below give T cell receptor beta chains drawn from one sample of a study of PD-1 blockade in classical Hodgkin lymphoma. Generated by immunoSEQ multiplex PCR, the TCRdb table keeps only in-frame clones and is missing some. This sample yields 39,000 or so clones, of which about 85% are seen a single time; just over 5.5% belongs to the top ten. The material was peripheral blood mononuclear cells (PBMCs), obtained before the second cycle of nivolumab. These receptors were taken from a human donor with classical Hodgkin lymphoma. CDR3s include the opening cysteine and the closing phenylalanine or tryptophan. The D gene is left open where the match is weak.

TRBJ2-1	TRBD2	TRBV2	CASSEGRGGFNEQFF
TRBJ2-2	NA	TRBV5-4	CASSLNTGELFF
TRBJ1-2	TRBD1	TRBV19	CASSHRGRDYGYTF
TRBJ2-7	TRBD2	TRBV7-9	CASSRTSGRNYF
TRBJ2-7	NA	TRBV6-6	CASSAQGYEQYF
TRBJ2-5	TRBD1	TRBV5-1	CASSSRSTGLKETQYF
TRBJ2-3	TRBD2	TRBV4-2	CASSLVESSGVDTQYF
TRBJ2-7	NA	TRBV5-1	CASSLAGNPEQYF
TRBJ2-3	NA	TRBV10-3	CAISDSGRLQDTQYF
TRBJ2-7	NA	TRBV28	CASSGDGEGTYEQYF
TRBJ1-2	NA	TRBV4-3	CASSQDRTFRGYTF
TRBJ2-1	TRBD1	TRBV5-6	CASSLFLGTGNLGVNEQFF
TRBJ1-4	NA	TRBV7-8	CASRRGGLGEKLFF
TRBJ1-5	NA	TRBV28	CASIPNIKNQPQHF
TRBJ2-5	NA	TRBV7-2	CASSLMSGNGETQYF
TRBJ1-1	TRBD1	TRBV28	CASSSGTGYWQGAEAFF
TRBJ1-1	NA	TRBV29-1	CSVVRENTEAFF
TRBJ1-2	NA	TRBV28	CASSLYLESGYTF
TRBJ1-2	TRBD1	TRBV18	CASSDRDTYGYTF
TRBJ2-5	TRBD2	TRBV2	CASPGPSGQEETQYF
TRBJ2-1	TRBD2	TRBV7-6	CASSLSGTSGRNEQFF
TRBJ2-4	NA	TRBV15	CATGKTGLAPDIQYF
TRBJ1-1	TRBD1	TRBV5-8	CASSLLQGVYTEAFF
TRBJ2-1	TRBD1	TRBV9	CASSPTFRGEQFF
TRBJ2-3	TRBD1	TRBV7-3	CASSPGQHTDTQYF
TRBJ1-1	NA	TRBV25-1	CASSGLGTLEAFF
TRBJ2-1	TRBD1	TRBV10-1	CASSEPGQGKDEQFF